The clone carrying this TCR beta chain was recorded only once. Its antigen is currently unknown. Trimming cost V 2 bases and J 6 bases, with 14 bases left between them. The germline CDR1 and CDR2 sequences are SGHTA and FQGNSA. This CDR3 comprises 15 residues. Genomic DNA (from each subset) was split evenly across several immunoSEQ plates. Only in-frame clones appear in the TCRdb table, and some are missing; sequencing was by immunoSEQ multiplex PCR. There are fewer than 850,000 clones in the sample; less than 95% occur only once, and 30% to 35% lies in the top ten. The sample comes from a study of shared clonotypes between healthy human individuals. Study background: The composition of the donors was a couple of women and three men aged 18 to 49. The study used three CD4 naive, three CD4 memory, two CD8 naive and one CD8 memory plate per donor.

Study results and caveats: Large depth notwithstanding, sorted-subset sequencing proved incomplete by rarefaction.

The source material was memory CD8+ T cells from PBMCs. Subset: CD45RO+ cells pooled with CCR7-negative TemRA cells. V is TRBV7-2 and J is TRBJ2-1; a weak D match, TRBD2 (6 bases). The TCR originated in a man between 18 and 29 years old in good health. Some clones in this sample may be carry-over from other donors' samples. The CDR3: CASSLWGGIPNEQFF. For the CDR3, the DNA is TGTGCCAGCAGCTTATGGGGCGGGATCCCCAATGAGCAGTTCTTC.